This T cell receptor (beta chain) was found in a study of blood T cell repertoires in COVID-19. Study context: Sample material is recorded as cDNA or gDNA derived from T cells, B-cell-depleted T cells, or PBMCs.

Per the authors' pipeline: Quantification of nucleated cells was approximated via reference gene primer amplification. The repertoire was sequenced with immunoSEQ multiplex PCR; TCRdb's copy has only in-frame clones and lacks some. V and J calls and clone size are copied from that table; D and trimming were computed from the DNA. The sample holds about 150,000 clones, around 76% seen once. The CDR3 loop spans 15 amino acids. V lost 1 base and J 5 bases, leaving 14 bases between the germline ends. The germline gives CDR1 MGHRA, CDR2 YSYEKL. V and J are TRBV4-1 and TRBJ2-5; D possibly corresponds to TRBD1 (7 bases). The receptor comes from a man between 60 and 75 years old with acute or convalescent COVID-19. Sequencing was performed on peripheral blood. In DNA, the CDR3 is TGCGCCAGCAGCCAAGCTGGAGGGGGCGGGGAGACCCAGTACTTC. Its protein is CASSQAGGGGETQYF.